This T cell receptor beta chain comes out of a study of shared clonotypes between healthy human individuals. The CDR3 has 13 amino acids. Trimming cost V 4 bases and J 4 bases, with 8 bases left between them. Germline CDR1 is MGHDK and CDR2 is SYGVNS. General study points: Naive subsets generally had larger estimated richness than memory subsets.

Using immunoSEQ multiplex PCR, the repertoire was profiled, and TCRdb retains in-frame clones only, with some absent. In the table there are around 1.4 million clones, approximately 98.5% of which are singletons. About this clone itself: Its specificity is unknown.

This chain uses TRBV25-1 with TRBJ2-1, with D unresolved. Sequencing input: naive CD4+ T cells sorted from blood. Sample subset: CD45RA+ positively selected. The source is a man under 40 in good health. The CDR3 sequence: CASSGLGYNEQFF. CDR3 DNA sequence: TGTGCCAGCAGTGGGTTAGGGTACAATGAGCAGTTCTTC. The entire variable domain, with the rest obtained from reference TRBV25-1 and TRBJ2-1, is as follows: EADIYQTPRYLVIGTGKKITLECSQTMGHDKMYWYQQDPGMELHLIHYSYGVNSTEKGDLSSESTVSRIRTEHFPLTLESARPSHTSQYLCASSGLGYNEQFFGPGTRLTVL.